These 22 T cell receptor beta chains share one sample of origin, sequenced in a study of shared clonotypes between healthy human individuals. TCRdb's copy holds only in-frame clones and misses some; the assay was immunoSEQ multiplex PCR. The data contain roughly 2.5 million clones, around nine tenths of them singletons. The sample taken for sequencing was naive CD4+ T cells sorted from blood. Subset defined: CD45RA+ positively selected. The receptor set was obtained from a man between 18 and 29 years old in good health.

The chain joins TRBV29-1 to TRBJ2-1; 7 positions agree with TRBD2. J lost 6 bases, V lost 4 bases, and 12 bases had no gene match. The CDR3 has 15 amino acids. CDR1 and CDR2 from the germline V gene are SQVTM and ANQGSEA. CDR3 sequence (DNA): TGCAGCGTTGCTACTGGGAGGGGCCTGGGCAATGAGCAGTTCTTC. Translation: CSVATGRGLGNEQFF.

The rearrangement uses TRBV7-8 and TRBJ2-7, with 8 nucleotides matching TRBD2. This CDR3 is built from 16 residues. V lost 2 bases to trimming and J lost 3 bases; unmatched junction nucleotides: 9. CDR1 and CDR2 from the germline V gene are SGHVS and FQNEAQ. The CDR3 sequence: CASSLYAGGVGYEQYF. The CDR3 DNA sequence: TGTGCCAGCAGCTTATATGCGGGAGGCGTGGGCTACGAGCAGTACTTC.

The rearrangement links TRBV5-1 to TRBJ1-3; no reliable D call. The CDR3 consists of 14 residues. Germline V gene lookup returns CDR1 SGHRS and CDR2 YFSETQ. V was shortened by 1 base and J by 8 bases, with 13 bases between the two germline ends. The CDR3 DNA reads TGCGCCAGCAGCTTGAGGATAGATACGGACACCATATATTTT. The encoded protein is CASSLRIDTDTIYF.

J is TRBJ1-5 and V is TRBV7-2, with 7 bases identical to TRBD1. The CDR3 runs to 14 residues. The J segment lost 4 bases and the V segment lost 5 bases, leaving 5 bases of the junction unmatched. Germline lookup yields CDR1 SGHTA and CDR2 FQGNSA. This CDR3 is CASSRRGSNQPQHF. CDR3 in DNA: TGTGCCAGCAGCCGCAGGGGGAGTAATCAGCCCCAGCATTTT.

The chain joins TRBV29-1 to TRBJ2-5, with D perhaps TRBD1 (6 bases). From germline, CDR1 is SQVTM and CDR2 ANQGSEA. V lost 2 bases and J lost 2, with 15 bases in between. The CDR3 has 15 amino acids. Written as DNA, the CDR3 is TGCAGCGTTGAATATTCTGACAGGAGACAAGAGACCCAGTACTTC. Its translation: CSVEYSDRRQETQYF.

The chain carries TRBV6-5 and TRBJ2-3; D remains unclear. V dropped 7 bases and J dropped 5 bases, with 13 bases sitting between them. The length of the CDR3 is 13 residues. Germline V CDR1 and CDR2: MNHEY, SVGAGI. The CDR3: CASTRGRKDTQYF. In DNA form, the CDR3 reads TGTGCCAGCACCCGAGGACGTAAAGATACGCAGTATTTT.

The genes are TRBV11-2 and TRBJ1-5; perhaps TRBD1 as D (6 bases). Germline V gene lookup returns CDR1 SGHAT and CDR2 FQNNGV. The CDR3 is made up of 16 amino acids. The ends were cut back, 5 bases at V and 2 bases at J, with 16 bases in the middle. The DNA for the CDR3 is TGTGCCAGCAGCGGGGGCCAGGGGAGTGGCAATCAGCCCCAGCATTTT. Translating it yields CASSGGQGSGNQPQHF.

The gene calls are TRBV5-4 and TRBJ1-3; TRBD1 matches at 7 bases. The V and J ends lost 1 base and 6 bases, in that order; junction bases with no gene match: 7. This CDR3 region has 15 residues. Germline assignment: CDR1 SGHNT and CDR2 YYREEE (reference sequence). The CDR3 DNA sequence: TGTGCCAGCAGCTTGAACAGGGGAACGGAAAACACCATATATTTT. Translation gives CASSLNRGTENTIYF. The whole variable domain, remainder taken from reference TRBV5-4 and TRBJ1-3, is ETGVTQSPTHLIKTRGQQVTLRCSSQSGHNTVSWYQQALGQGPQFIFQYYREEENGRGNFPPRFSGLQFPNYSSELNVNALELDDSALYLCASSLNRGTENTIYFGEGSWLTVV.

The V and J genes are TRBV6-5 and TRBJ1-1; no clear D. Looked up from germline, CDR1 is MNHEY and CDR2 is SVGAGI. The V end lost 5 bases, the J end lost 5 bases, and 15 bases lay between the germline ends. The CDR3 consists of 14 residues. The CDR3 bases are TGTGCCAGCAGTACCCCTAGTGGGCGGACTGAAGCTTTCTTT. This encodes CASSTPSGRTEAFF.

The CDR3: CASSLDGQGSNEQFF. The DNA of the CDR3 is TGTGCCAGCAGCTTAGACGGACAGGGCAGCAATGAGCAGTTCTTC. The chain couples TRBV7-2 to TRBJ2-1, with TRBD1 identical over 8 bases. The CDR3 has 15 residues. The germline V gene encodes CDR1 SGHTA and CDR2 FQGNSA. V gave up 1 base and J gave up 6 bases; unmatched junction bases: 5.

The chain recombines TRBV6-5 with TRBJ1-2; TRBD1 might be the D (5 bases). The CDR3 covers 12 residues. V was clipped by 8 bases and J by 4 bases, with 11 bases between them. Germline V gene data show CDR1 as MNHEY and CDR2 as SVGAGI. The CDR3 here is CASRQGRYGYTF. Written as DNA, the CDR3 is TGTGCCAGCCGGCAGGGTCGCTATGGCTACACCTTC.

This chain links TRBV6-1 with TRBJ1-2; tentative D call: TRBD1 (6 bases). The V and J ends lost 0 bases and 10 bases respectively, with 15 bases between them. Germline loops: CDR1 MNHNS, CDR2 SASEGT. The CDR3 runs 14 residues. The CDR3 protein is CASSEAGTSLNYTF. CDR3 coding DNA: TGTGCCAGCAGTGAAGCCGGGACAAGCTTAAACTACACCTTC.

V usage is TRBV25-1 and J usage is TRBJ1-5; no firm D call. The CDR3 is 16 residues long. The germline gives CDR1 MGHDK, CDR2 SYGVNS. V was cut by 1 base and J by 0 bases, with 10 bases left in between. The CDR3 here is CASSECPAYSNQPQHF. CDR3 nucleotides: TGTGCCAGCAGTGAATGCCCAGCTTATAGCAATCAGCCCCAGCATTTT.

The chain links TRBV18 to TRBJ1-2; no definite D call. There are 14 residues in the CDR3. The V gene's germline CDR1 is KGHSH and CDR2 LQKENI. Trimming took off 2 bases at V and 0 bases at J, with 7 bases between the two ends. The CDR3, as DNA: TGTGCCAGCTCACCAGAACAAGCTAACTATGGCTACACCTTC. Amino acid sequence: CASSPEQANYGYTF.

The V call is TRBV7-2, the J call TRBJ1-1; D remains unclear. There are 16 residues in the CDR3. V was trimmed by 0 bases and J by 0 bases, leaving 11 bases between them. Germline V gives CDR1 SGHTA, CDR2 FQGNSA. CDR3 in DNA: TGTGCCAGCAGCTTAGCGCAGGAGGGTCTGAACACTGAAGCTTTCTTT. As protein: CASSLAQEGLNTEAFF.

The CDR3 DNA sequence: TGTGCCAGCAGTGGGGACGTGGTGGATGAGCAGTTCTTC. Protein product: CASSGDVVDEQFF. V and J are TRBV2 and TRBJ2-1, with D perhaps assigned TRBD1 or TRBD2 (5 bases each). Trimming took 4 bases from V and 8 from J, leaving 12 bases between them. The germline gives CDR1 SNHLY, CDR2 FYNNEI. The CDR3 has 13 amino acids.

This clone was detected once. The V and J genes are TRBV7-2 and TRBJ2-2; no clear D. The V end was cut by 5 bases, the J end by 5 bases, with 9 bases between. Germline CDR1 reads SGHTA; CDR2 reads FQGNSA. This CDR3 is built from 13 residues. The CDR3: CASSAQGTGELFF. The CDR3, as DNA: TGTGCCAGCAGCGCGCAAGGGACCGGGGAGCTGTTTTTT.

The chain joins TRBV19 to TRBJ2-6; 7 bases are a match to TRBD1. This CDR3 contains 16 residues. The germline V gene has CDR1 LNHDA and CDR2 SQIVND (reference sequence). The ends lost 5 bases at V and 0 bases at J; junction bases unmatched: 4. CDR3 protein: CASSVQGISGANVLTF. CDR3 DNA: TGTGCCAGTAGTGTACAGGGGATCTCTGGGGCCAACGTCCTGACTTTC.

Remarks on this clone: In the same sample, other DNA sequences code for this CDR3. The chain couples TRBV7-2 to TRBJ2-7; tentative D call: TRBD2 (6 bases). Germline loops: CDR1 SGHTA, CDR2 FQGNSA. This CDR3 region has 13 residues. V was shortened by 5 bases and J by 3 bases, with 11 bases between the two germline ends. The CDR3 coding sequence is TGTGCCAGCAGCCTGCGGGACGGCTACGAGCAGTACTTC. Its protein is CASSLRDGYEQYF.

The gene calls are TRBV6-8 and TRBJ2-7, with D unresolved. The CDR3 sequence is 13 residues long. The ends were cut back, 9 bases at V and 0 bases at J, with 12 bases in the middle. Germline assignment: CDR1 MNHGY and CDR2 SAAAGT. CDR3 nucleotides: TGTGCCAGGAGCTTCTCCTTCTCCTACGAGCAGTACTTC. It encodes CARSFSFSYEQYF.

The gene calls are TRBV4-1 and TRBJ1-3, with TRBD1 matching 7 bases. Germline V gives CDR1 MGHRA, CDR2 YSYEKL. The junction had 4 bases not matched to a gene; V was cut back by 3 bases and J by 2 bases. The CDR3 loop spans 15 amino acids. CDR3: CASSQTTGTGNTIYF. The CDR3 DNA is TGCGCCAGCAGCCAGACGACAGGGACTGGAAACACCATATATTTT.

This chain connects TRBV18 to TRBJ2-2, with 9 positions matching TRBD2. V trimming: 4 bases; J trimming: 6 bases; junction bases outside the gene matches: 6. The CDR3 is 15 amino acids. CDR1 is KGHSH and CDR2 is LQKENI in the germline V gene. CDR3 residues: CASSLGLASAGELFF. CDR3 nucleotides: TGTGCCAGCTCACTAGGACTAGCGTCGGCCGGGGAGCTGTTTTTT.